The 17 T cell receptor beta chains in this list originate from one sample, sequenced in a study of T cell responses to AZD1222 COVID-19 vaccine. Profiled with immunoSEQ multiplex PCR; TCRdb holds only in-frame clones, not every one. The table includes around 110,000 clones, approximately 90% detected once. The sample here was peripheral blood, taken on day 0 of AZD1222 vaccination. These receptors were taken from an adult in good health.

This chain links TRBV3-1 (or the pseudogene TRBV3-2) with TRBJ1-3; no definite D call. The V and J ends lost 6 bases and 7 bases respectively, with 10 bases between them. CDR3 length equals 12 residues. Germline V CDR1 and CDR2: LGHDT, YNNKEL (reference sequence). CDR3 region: CASSSTKNTIYF. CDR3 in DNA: TGTGCCAGCAGTTCGACTAAGAACACCATATATTTT.

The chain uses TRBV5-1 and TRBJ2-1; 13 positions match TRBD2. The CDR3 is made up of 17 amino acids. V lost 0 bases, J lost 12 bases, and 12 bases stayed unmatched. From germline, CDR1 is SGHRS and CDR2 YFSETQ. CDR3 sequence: CASSLEGLAGPRVGQFF. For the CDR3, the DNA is TGCGCCAGCAGCTTGGAGGGACTAGCGGGGCCCCGGGTTGGGCAGTTCTTC.

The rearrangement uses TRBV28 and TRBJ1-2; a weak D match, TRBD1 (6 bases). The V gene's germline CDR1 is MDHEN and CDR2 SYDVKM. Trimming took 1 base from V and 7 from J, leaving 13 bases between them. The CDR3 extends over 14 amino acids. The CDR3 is CASSLSRTGTGYTF. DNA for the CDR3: TGTGCCAGCAGTTTATCCCGAACAGGGACTGGCTACACCTTC.

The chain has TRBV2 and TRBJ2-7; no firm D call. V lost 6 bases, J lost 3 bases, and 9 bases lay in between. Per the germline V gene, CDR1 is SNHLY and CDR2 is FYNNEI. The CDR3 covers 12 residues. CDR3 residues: CASSASSYEQYF. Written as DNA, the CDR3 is TGTGCCAGCAGCGCCAGTAGCTACGAGCAGTACTTC.

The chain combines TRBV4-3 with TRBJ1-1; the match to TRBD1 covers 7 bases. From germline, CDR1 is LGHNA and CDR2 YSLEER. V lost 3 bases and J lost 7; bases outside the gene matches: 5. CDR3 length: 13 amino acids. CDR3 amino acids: CASSHTQGNEAFF. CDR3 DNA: TGCGCCAGCAGCCATACACAGGGGAATGAAGCTTTCTTT.

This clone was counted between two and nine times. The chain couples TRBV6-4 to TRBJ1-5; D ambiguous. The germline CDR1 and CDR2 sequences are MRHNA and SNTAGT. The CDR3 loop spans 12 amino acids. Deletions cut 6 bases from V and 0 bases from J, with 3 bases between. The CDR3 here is CASSGSNQPQHF. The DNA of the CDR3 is TGTGCCAGCAGCGGTAGCAATCAGCCCCAGCATTTT.

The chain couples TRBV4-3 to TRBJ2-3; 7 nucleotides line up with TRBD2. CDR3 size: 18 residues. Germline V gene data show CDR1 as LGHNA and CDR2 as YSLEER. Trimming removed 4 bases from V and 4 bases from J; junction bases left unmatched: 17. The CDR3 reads CASSPWGGSAGPPDTQYF. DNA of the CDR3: TGCGCCAGCAGCCCCTGGGGGGGTAGCGCTGGGCCGCCAGATACGCAGTATTTT.

The CDR3 nucleotides are TGCGCCAGCAGCCAAGATTTTATTGTTAGCGGGAGGATGGATGAGCAGTTCTTC. Translation gives CASSQDFIVSGRMDEQFF. The rearrangement links TRBV4-1 to TRBJ2-1; 10 bases fit TRBD2. Germline V gene data show CDR1 as MGHRA and CDR2 as YSYEKL. V gave up 0 bases and J gave up 8 bases; unmatched junction bases: 13. The CDR3 length is 18 residues.

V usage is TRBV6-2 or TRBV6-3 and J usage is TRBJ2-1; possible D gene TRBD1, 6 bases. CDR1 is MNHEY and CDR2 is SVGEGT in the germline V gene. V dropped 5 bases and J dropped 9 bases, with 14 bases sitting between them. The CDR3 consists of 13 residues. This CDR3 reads CASSLTKGGEQFF. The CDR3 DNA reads TGTGCCAGCAGTCTTACTAAAGGGGGTGAGCAGTTCTTC.

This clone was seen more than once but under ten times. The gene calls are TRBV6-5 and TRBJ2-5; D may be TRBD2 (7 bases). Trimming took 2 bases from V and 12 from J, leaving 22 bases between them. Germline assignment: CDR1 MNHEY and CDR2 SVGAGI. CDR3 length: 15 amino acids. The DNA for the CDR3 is TGTGCCAGCAGTTACCGAGCGACTAGGGGGGGCGTAAAGTACTTC. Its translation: CASSYRATRGGVKYF.

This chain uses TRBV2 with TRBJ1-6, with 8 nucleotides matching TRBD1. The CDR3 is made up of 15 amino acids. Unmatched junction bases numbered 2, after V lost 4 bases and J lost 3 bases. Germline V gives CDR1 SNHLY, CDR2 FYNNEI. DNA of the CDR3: TGTGCCAGCAGTGGCGGACAGGGCTATAATTCACCCCTCCACTTT. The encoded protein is CASSGGQGYNSPLHF.

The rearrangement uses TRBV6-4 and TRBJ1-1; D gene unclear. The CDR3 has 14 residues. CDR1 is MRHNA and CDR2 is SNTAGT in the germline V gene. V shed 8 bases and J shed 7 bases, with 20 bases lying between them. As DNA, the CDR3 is TGTGCCAGCCCCCCCTGTTGTTGGGTCAGTGAAGCTTTCTTT. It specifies CASPPCCWVSEAFF.

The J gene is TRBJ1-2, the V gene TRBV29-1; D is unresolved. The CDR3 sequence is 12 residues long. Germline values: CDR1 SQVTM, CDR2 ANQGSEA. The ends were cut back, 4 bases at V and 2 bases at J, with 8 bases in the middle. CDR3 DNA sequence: TGCAGCGTTGCGGACGGGAACTATGGCTACACCTTC. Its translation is CSVADGNYGYTF.

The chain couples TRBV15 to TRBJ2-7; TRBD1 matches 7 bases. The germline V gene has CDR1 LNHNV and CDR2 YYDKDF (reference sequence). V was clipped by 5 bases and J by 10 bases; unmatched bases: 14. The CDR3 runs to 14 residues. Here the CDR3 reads CATSPRLNTGAQYF. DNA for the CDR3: TGTGCCACCAGCCCGAGGTTAAACACAGGGGCCCAGTACTTC.

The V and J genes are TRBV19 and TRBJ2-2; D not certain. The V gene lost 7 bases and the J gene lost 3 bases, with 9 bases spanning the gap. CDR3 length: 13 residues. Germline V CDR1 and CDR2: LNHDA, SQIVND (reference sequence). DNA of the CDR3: TGTGCCAGTACGCACCTCCACACCGGGGAGCTGTTTTTT. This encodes CASTHLHTGELFF.

The CDR3 loop reads CASSSEGLAGRNYGYTF. The CDR3 DNA reads as TGTGCCAGCAGCTCCGAGGGTTTGGCCGGACGGAACTATGGCTACACCTTC. The chain has TRBV9 and TRBJ1-2, with D unresolved. Trimming cost V 4 bases and J 2 bases, with 21 bases left between them. The CDR3 contains 17 residues. Looked up from germline, CDR1 is SGDLS and CDR2 is YYNGEE.

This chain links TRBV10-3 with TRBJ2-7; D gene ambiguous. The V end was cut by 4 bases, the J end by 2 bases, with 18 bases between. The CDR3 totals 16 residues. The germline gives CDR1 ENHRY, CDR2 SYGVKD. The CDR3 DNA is TGTGCCATCAGTGCTATTGGTGGTGGCAGAGCCTACGAGCAGTACTTC. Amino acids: CAISAIGGGRAYEQYF.